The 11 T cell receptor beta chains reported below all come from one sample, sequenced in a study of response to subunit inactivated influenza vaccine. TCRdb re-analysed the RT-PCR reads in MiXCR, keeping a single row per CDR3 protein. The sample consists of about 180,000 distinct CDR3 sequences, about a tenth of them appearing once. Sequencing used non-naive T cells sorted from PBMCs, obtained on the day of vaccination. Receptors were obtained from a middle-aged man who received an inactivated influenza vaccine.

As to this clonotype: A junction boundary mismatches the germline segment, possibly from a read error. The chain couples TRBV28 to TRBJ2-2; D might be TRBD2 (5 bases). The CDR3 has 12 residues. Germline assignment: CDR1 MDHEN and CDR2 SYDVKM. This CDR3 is CASSSTTGELLF. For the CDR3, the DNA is TGTGCCAGCAGTTCAACCACCGGGGAGCTGTTGTTT.

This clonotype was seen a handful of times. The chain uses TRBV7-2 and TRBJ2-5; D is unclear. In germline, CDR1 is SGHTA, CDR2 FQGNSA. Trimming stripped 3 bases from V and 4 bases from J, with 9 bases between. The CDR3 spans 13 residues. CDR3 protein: CASSFAQTETQYF. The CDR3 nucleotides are TGTGCCAGCAGCTTTGCCCAGACAGAGACCCAGTACTTC.

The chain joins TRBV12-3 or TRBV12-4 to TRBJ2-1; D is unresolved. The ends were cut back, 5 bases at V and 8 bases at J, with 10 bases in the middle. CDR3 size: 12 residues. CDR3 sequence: CASSAGGHEQFF. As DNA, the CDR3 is TGTGCCAGCAGTGCAGGCGGACATGAGCAGTTCTTC.

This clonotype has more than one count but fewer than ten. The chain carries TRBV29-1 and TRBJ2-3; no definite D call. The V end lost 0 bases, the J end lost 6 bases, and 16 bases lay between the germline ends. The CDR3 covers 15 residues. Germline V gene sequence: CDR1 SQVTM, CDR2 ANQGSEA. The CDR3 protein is CSVEDRTEVRDTQYF. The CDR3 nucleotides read TGCAGCGTTGAAGATCGGACGGAAGTCAGGGATACGCAGTATTTT.

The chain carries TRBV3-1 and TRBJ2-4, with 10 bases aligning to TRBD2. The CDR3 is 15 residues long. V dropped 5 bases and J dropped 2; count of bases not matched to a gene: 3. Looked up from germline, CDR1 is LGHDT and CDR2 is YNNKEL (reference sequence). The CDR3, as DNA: TGTGCCAGCAGCACTAGCGGGATTACCAAAAACATTCAGTACTTC. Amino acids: CASSTSGITKNIQYF. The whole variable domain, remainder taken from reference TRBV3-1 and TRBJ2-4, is DTAVSQTPKYLVTQMGNDKSIKCEQNLGHDTMYWYKQDSKKFLKIMFSYNNKELIINETVPNRFSPKSPDKAHLNLHINSLELGDSAVYFCASSTSGITKNIQYFGAGTRLSVL.

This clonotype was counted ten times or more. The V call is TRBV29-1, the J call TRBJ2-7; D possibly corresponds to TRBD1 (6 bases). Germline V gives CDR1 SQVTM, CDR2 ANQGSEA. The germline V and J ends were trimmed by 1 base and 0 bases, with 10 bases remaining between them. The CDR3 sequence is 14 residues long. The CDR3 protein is CSVEGTETSYEQYF. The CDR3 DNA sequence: TGCAGCGTTGAAGGGACAGAGACCTCCTACGAGCAGTACTTC.

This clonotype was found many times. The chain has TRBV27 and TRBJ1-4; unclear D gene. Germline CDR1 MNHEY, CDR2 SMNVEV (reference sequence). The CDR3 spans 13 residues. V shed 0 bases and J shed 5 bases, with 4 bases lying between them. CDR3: CASSLSRNEKLFF. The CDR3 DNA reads TGTGCCAGCAGTTTATCCAGGAATGAAAAACTGTTTTTT.

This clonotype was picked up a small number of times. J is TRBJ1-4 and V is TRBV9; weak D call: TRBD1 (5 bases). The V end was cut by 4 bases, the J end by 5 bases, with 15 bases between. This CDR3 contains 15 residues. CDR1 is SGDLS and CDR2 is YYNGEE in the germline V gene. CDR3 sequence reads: CASSFAGTANEKLFF. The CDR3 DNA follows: TGTGCCAGCAGCTTCGCCGGGACCGCAAATGAAAAACTGTTTTTT.

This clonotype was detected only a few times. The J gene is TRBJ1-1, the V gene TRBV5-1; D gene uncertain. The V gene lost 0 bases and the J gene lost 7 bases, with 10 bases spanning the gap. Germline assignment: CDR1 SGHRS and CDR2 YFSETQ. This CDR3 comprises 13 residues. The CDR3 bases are TGCGCCAGCAGCTTGGGACACGCACTTGAAGCTTTCTTT. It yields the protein CASSLGHALEAFF.

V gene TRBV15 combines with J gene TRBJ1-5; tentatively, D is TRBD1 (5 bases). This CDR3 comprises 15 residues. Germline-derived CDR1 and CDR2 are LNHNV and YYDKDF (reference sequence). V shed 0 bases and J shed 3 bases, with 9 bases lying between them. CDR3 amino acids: CATSRDKGFNQPQHF. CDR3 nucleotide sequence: TGTGCCACCAGCAGAGACAAGGGGTTCAATCAGCCCCAGCATTTT.

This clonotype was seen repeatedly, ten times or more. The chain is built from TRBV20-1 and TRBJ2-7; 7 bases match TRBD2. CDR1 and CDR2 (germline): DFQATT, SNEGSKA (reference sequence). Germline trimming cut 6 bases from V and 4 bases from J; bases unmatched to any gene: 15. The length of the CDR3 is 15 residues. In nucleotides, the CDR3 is TGCAGTGCCTCCCCTGGACTAGTCAAGGGGTACGAGCAGTACTTC. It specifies CSASPGLVKGYEQYF.